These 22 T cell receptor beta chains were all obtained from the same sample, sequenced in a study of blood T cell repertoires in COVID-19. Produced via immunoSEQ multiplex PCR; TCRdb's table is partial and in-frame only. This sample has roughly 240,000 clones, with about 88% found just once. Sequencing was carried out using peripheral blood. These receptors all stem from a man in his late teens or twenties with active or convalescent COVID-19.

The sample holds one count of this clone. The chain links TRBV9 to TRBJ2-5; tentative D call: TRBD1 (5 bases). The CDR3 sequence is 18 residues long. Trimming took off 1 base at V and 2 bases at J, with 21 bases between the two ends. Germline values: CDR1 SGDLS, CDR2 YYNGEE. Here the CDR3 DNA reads TGTGCCAGCAGCGTAAAACCCGATCCATGGAGACAGCAAGAGACCCAGTACTTC. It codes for CASSVKPDPWRQQETQYF.

The chain's CDR3 is CASPGRQEGTQYF. In DNA, the CDR3 is TGTGCCAGCCCCGGGAGGCAGGAAGGGACCCAGTACTTC. The J gene is TRBJ2-5, the V gene TRBV12-3 or TRBV12-4, with 7 bases lining up with TRBD2. The junction had 10 bases not matched to a gene; V was cut back by 8 bases and J by 7 bases. This CDR3 is built from 13 residues.

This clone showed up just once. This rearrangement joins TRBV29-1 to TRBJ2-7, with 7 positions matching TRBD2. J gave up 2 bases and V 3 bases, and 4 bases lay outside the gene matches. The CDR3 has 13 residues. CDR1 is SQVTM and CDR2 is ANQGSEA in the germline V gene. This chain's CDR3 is CSVDGGGTYEQYF. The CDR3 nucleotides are TGCAGCGTTGACGGGGGAGGGACCTACGAGCAGTACTTC.

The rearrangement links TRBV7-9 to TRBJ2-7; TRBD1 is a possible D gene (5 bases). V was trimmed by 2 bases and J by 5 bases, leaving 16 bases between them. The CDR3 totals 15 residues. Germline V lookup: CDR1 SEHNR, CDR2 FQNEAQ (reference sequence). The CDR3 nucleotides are TGTGCCAGCAGCTTACCAGGGATGAGATCGGACGAGCAGTACTTC. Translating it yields CASSLPGMRSDEQYF.

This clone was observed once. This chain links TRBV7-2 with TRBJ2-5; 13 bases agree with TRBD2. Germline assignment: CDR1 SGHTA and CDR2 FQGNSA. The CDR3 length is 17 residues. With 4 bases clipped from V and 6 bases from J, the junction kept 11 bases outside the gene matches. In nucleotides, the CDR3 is TGTGCCAGCAGCTACGCCGGGACTAGCGGGACCCTCCAGACCCAGTACTTC. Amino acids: CASSYAGTSGTLQTQYF.

This chain's CDR3 is CASSPAAGGSYEQYF. The CDR3 DNA sequence: TGTGCCAGCAGTCCGGCAGCGGGAGGGTCCTACGAGCAGTACTTC. V usage is TRBV7-3 and J usage is TRBJ2-7; 10 nucleotides agree with TRBD2. V shed 6 bases, J shed 1 base, and the junction held 6 bases outside the gene matches. The CDR3 contains 15 residues. Germline V gene sequence: CDR1 SGHTA, CDR2 FQGTGA.

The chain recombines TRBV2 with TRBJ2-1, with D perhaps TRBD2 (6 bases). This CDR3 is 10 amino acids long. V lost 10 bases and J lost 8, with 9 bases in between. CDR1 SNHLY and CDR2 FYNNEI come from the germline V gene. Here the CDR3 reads CAMGGDEQFF. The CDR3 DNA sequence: TGTGCCATGGGAGGAGATGAGCAGTTCTTC.

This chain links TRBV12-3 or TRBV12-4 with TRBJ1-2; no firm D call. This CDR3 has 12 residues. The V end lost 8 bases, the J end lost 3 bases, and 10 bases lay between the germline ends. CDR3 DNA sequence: TGTGCCAGCCGGGGAGAGTACTATGGCTACACCTTC. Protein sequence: CASRGEYYGYTF.

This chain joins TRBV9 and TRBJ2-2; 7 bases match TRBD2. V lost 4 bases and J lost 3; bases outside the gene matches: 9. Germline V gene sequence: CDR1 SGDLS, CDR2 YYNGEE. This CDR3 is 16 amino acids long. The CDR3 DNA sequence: TGTGCCAGCAGCCCAAGGGAAGCGGGGTACACCGGGGAGCTGTTTTTT. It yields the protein CASSPREAGYTGELFF.

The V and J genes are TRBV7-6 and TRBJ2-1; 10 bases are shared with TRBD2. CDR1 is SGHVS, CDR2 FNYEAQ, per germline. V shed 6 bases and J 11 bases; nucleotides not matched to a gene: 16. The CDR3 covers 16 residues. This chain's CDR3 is CASSSSSAAGGRKQFF. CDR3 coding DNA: TGTGCCAGCAGTTCTTCCTCGGCAGCGGGAGGGCGAAAGCAGTTCTTC.

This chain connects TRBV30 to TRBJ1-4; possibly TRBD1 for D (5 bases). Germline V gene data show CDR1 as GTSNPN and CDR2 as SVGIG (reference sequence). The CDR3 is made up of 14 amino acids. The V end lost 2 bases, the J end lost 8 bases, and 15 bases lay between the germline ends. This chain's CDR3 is CAWSLDTVGEKLFF. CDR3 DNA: TGTGCCTGGAGTTTGGACACTGTGGGCGAAAAACTGTTTTTT.

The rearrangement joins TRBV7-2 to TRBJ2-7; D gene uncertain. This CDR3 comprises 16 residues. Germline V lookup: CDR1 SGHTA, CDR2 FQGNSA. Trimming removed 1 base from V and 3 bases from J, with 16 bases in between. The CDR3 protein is CASSLEVGPKHYEQYF. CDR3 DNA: TGTGCCAGCAGCTTAGAGGTGGGCCCGAAGCACTACGAGCAGTACTTC.

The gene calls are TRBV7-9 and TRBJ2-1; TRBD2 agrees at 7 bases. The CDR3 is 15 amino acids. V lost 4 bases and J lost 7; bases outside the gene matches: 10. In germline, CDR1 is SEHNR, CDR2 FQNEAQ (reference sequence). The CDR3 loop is CASSSFAGAGNEQFF. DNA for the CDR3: TGTGCCAGCAGCTCCTTCGCGGGAGCGGGGAATGAGCAGTTCTTC.

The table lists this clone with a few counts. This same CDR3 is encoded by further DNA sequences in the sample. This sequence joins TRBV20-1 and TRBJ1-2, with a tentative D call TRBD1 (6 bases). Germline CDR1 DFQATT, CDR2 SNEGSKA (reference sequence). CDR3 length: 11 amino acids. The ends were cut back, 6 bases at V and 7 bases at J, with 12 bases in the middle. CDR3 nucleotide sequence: TGCAGTGCCGGGGGGGGGCGTGGCTACACCTTC. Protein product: CSAGGGRGYTF.

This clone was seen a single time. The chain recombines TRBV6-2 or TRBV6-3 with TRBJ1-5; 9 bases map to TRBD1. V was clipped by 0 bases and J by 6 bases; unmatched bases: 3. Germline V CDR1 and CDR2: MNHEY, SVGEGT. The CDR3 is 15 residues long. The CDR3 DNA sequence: TGTGCCAGCAGTTACTCAGGGACAGGGAGTCAGCCCCAGCATTTT. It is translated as CASSYSGTGSQPQHF.

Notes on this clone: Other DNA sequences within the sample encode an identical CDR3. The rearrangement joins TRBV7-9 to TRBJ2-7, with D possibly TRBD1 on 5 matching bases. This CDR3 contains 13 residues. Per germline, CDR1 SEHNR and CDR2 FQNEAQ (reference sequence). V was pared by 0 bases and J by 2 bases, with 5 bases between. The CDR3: CASSLARAYEQYF. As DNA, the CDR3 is TGTGCCAGCAGCTTAGCCAGGGCCTACGAGCAGTACTTC.

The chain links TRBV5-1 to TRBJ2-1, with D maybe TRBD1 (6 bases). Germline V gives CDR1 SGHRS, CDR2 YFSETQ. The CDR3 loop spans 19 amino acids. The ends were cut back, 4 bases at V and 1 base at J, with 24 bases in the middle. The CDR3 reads CASSTPRFNRDRSYNEQFF. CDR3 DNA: TGCGCCAGCAGCACCCCCCGATTTAACAGGGATCGGTCCTACAATGAGCAGTTCTTC.

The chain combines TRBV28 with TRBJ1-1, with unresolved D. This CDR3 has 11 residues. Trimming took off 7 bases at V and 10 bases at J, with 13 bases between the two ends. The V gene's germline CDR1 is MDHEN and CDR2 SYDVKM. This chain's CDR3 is CASTQSGGAFF. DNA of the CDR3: TGTGCCAGCACCCAAAGCGGAGGAGCTTTCTTT.

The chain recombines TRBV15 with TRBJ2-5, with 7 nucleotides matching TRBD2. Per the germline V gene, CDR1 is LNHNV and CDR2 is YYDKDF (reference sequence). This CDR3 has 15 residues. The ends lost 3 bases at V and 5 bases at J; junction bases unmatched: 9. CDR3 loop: CATSSSWGGEETQYF. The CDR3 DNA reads TGTGCCACCAGCAGTTCCTGGGGGGGAGAGGAGACCCAGTACTTC.

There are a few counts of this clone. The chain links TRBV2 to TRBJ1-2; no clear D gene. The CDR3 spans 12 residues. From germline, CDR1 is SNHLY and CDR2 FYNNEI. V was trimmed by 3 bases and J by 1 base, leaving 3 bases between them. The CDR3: CASSDGNYGYTF. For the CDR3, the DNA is TGTGCCAGCAGTGACGGTAACTATGGCTACACCTTC.

CDR3 DNA: TGTGCCAGCAGCTTGTGGACAGGGGAGCCCCAGCATTTT. It encodes CASSLWTGEPQHF. J is TRBJ1-5 and V is TRBV7-2; TRBD1 matches at 9 bases. CDR3 size: 13 residues. Germline loops: CDR1 SGHTA, CDR2 FQGNSA. With V trimmed by 3 bases and J by 8 bases, 2 bases remained unmatched.

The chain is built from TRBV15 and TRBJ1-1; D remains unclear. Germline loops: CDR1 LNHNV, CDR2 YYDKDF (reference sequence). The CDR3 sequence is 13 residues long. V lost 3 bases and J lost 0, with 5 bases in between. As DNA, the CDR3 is TGTGCCACCAGCAGGGAGGTGAACACTGAAGCTTTCTTT. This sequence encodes CATSREVNTEAFF.